The 21 T cell receptor beta chains below all came from one sample that was sequenced in a study of radiotherapy plus CTLA-4 blockade in lung cancer. Sequencing used immunoSEQ multiplex PCR; TCRdb keeps in-frame clones, though not all of them. There are roughly 80,000 clones in the sample; roughly 74% occur only once, and more than 9% lies in the top ten. Sequencing used peripheral blood, obtained from a patient treated with radiotherapy plus ipilimumab. The receptors were gathered from a human donor with non-small cell lung cancer whose response to radiotherapy plus ipilimumab could not be evaluated.

This rearrangement joins TRBV11-2 to TRBJ2-7; D might be TRBD2 (5 bases). The germline gives CDR1 SGHAT, CDR2 FQNNGV. Trimming stripped 5 bases from V and 6 bases from J, with 14 bases between. The CDR3 has 13 residues. CDR3 DNA: TGTGCCAGCAGCCCTTTCGGACTGGGCGAGCAGTACTTC. Protein: CASSPFGLGEQYF.

V is TRBV5-8 and J is TRBJ1-4; no definite D call. Germline-derived CDR1 and CDR2 are SGHTS and YDEGEE. This CDR3 region has 14 residues. Trimming cost V 6 bases and J 17 bases, with 26 bases left between them. CDR3 in amino acids: CASTSGISAALVFF. CDR3 nucleotide sequence: TGTGCCAGCACCTCCGGGATCTCCGCCGCTTTAGTCTTTTTT.

The chain is built from TRBV9 and TRBJ2-3; D possibly corresponds to TRBD2 (7 bases). Deletions cut 5 bases from V and 2 bases from J, with 24 bases between. This CDR3 contains 18 residues. Germline CDR1 reads SGDLS; CDR2 reads YYNGEE. Written as DNA, the CDR3 is TGTGCCAGCAGTCCTAGGGGGGGCCTCATCTCAAACACAGATACGCAGTATTTT. Its translation: CASSPRGGLISNTDTQYF.

The genes are TRBV18 and TRBJ1-4; D is unclear. V was shortened by 3 bases and J by 6 bases, with 14 bases between the two germline ends. CDR3 size: 15 residues. Germline values: CDR1 KGHSH, CDR2 LQKENI. CDR3 loop: CASSPSGSTYEKLFF. CDR3 nucleotides: TGTGCCAGCTCACCTTCGGGGAGCACCTATGAAAAACTGTTTTTT.

The CDR3 loop reads CASSGEGGYTF. CDR3 DNA sequence: TGTGCCAGCAGTGGGGAGGGTGGCTACACCTTC. The chain couples TRBV2 to TRBJ1-2; D unclear. Trimming stripped 4 bases from V and 7 bases from J, with 7 bases between. The CDR3 extends over 11 amino acids. Germline CDR1 SNHLY, CDR2 FYNNEI.

This clone was seen a handful of times. The chain carries TRBV10-3 and TRBJ2-1; 15 bases match TRBD2. The V and J ends lost 1 base and 6 bases, in that order; junction bases with no gene match: 7. This CDR3 is 18 amino acids long. Germline values: CDR1 ENHRY, CDR2 SYGVKD. The CDR3 bases are TGTGCCATCAGTGAGTTAGCCGGGACTAGCGGGGGGACCAATGAGCAGTTCTTC. Its translation is CAISELAGTSGGTNEQFF.

This clone was detected once. The V call is TRBV4-2, the J call TRBJ1-2; the D gene is possibly TRBD1 (5 bases). Trimming took off 0 bases at V and 4 bases at J, with 15 bases between the two ends. The germline V gene has CDR1 LGHNA and CDR2 YNFKEQ. This CDR3 is built from 16 residues. The CDR3 reads CASSQDVGDRSYGYTF. The CDR3 DNA reads TGTGCCAGCAGCCAAGACGTAGGGGATCGGAGCTATGGCTACACCTTC.

This rearrangement joins TRBV20-1 to TRBJ1-2; a weak D match, TRBD1 (6 bases). CDR1 DFQATT and CDR2 SNEGSKA come from the germline V gene (reference sequence). The V gene lost 6 bases and the J gene lost 8 bases, with 13 bases spanning the gap. CDR3 length equals 11 residues. This CDR3 is CSADRTAGYTF. The CDR3 DNA is TGCAGTGCGGACCGGACAGCCGGCTACACCTTC.

The J gene is TRBJ2-7, the V gene TRBV15; D not certain. CDR1 and CDR2 (germline): LNHNV, YYDKDF (reference sequence). Trimming pared 1 base from V and 3 bases from J, leaving 10 bases between. The CDR3 contains 14 residues. CDR3 in amino acids: CATSRVVADYEQYF. The CDR3 DNA follows: TGTGCCACCAGCAGAGTGGTGGCGGACTACGAGCAGTACTTC.

This clone has only one observation. The chain is built from TRBV5-8 and TRBJ1-5; TRBD1 aligns across 8 bases. Trimming at V came to 4 bases and at J to 11 bases, leaving 8 bases not matched to a gene. The CDR3 totals 13 residues. Germline-derived CDR1 and CDR2 are SGHTS and YDEGEE. The CDR3 sequence: CASSPGQAISQHF. CDR3 bases: TGTGCCAGCAGCCCGGGACAGGCCATTTCCCAGCATTTT.

This clone was recorded once. The chain recombines TRBV19 with TRBJ2-5; TRBD2 might be the D (6 bases). The DNA end favors TRBJ2-7, so the J call may be wrong. The CDR3 contains 15 residues. Germline V CDR1 and CDR2: LNHDA, SQIVND (reference sequence). The CDR3 nucleotides are TGTGCCAGTACCGAAAGTGGAGGGAGCTCCTACGAGCAGTACTTC. Protein sequence: CASTESGGSSYEQYF.

For the CDR3, the DNA is TGCGCCAGCAGCCCGGGAACTAGCGACCCGTTCTACGAGCAGTACTTC. Translation gives CASSPGTSDPFYEQYF. The chain recombines TRBV5-1 with TRBJ2-7; TRBD2 aligns across 7 bases. Trimming cost V 4 bases and J 3 bases; bases outside gene matches: 13. The CDR3 runs 16 residues. From germline, CDR1 is SGHRS and CDR2 YFSETQ.

The V gene is TRBV9, the J gene TRBJ2-3, with a tentative D call TRBD2 (6 bases). The CDR3 covers 14 residues. The germline gives CDR1 SGDLS, CDR2 YYNGEE. Between the trimmed V and J ends, which lost 3 bases and 4 bases, there was a span of 12 bases. The CDR3 nucleotides read TGTGCCAGCAGCGCCCGCGGGGCCGCAGATACGCAGTATTTT. It specifies CASSARGAADTQYF.

The chain recombines TRBV5-6 with TRBJ2-7; D gene ambiguous. V gave up 0 bases and J gave up 6 bases, with 7 bases separating them. This CDR3 comprises 12 residues. Germline V lookup: CDR1 SGHDT, CDR2 YYEEEE. DNA of the CDR3: TGTGCCAGCAGCTTGGTGAGTCTCGAGCAGTACTTC. Encoded protein: CASSLVSLEQYF.

V is TRBV27 and J is TRBJ2-7, with D tentatively TRBD1 (5 bases). The CDR3 is 12 residues long. Between the trimmed V and J ends, which lost 5 bases and 7 bases, there was a span of 12 bases. CDR1 MNHEY and CDR2 SMNVEV come from the germline V gene (reference sequence). CDR3 coding DNA: TGTGCCAGCAGTCCCTCAGGGCTTGAGCAGTACTTC. This gives the protein CASSPSGLEQYF.

The chain uses TRBV5-3 and TRBJ2-1; 7 bases align to TRBD2. TRBV5-3 is an open reading frame, and its role is uncertain. Unmatched junction bases numbered 8, after V lost 4 bases and J lost 4 bases. The length of the CDR3 is 15 residues. CDR3 residues: CARSKRTSVYNEQFF. The DNA for the CDR3 is TGTGCCAGAAGCAAAAGGACTAGTGTGTACAATGAGCAGTTCTTC.

The chain combines TRBV9 with TRBJ2-5, with 12 bases fitting TRBD2. The J call may be faulty, since TRBJ2-7 better matches the DNA end. This CDR3 has 15 residues. Germline CDR1 reads SGDLS; CDR2 reads YYNGEE. The CDR3 spells CASSVELAGGGEQYF. CDR3 DNA sequence: TGTGCCAGCAGCGTAGAACTAGCGGGAGGAGGCGAGCAGTACTTC.

V usage is TRBV6-6 and J usage is TRBJ2-7; 13 nucleotides align to TRBD2. Trimming took 4 bases from V and 6 from J; bases not matched to a gene: 9. The germline V gene has CDR1 MNHNY and CDR2 SVGAGI (reference sequence). The CDR3 runs to 16 residues. CDR3 nucleotide sequence: TGTGCCAGCAGTTCCGGACTAGCGGGAGTATCGGCCGAGCAGTACTTC. It codes for CASSSGLAGVSAEQYF.

V gene TRBV5-1 combines with J gene TRBJ2-1, with 13 bases aligning to TRBD2. V gave up 3 bases and J gave up 14 bases; unmatched junction bases: 5. CDR1 is SGHRS and CDR2 is YFSETQ in the germline V gene. The CDR3 spans 13 residues. Here the CDR3 reads CASSWTGLAGEFF. Here the CDR3 DNA reads TGCGCCAGCAGCTGGACCGGACTAGCGGGGGAGTTCTTC.

The genes are TRBV4-3 and TRBJ2-7, with 8 bases matching TRBD1. This CDR3 spans 16 amino acids. Germline-derived CDR1 and CDR2 are LGHNA and YSLEER. After removal of 2 bases from V and 2 bases from J, the junction contained 8 bases not matched to a gene. The CDR3: CASSQHQGQAAYEQYF. The DNA of the CDR3 is TGCGCCAGCAGCCAACATCAGGGACAGGCGGCCTACGAGCAGTACTTC.

This chain joins TRBV18 and TRBJ1-5; unclear D gene. CDR1 KGHSH and CDR2 LQKENI come from the germline V gene. The V end was cut by 6 bases, the J end by 0 bases, with 12 bases between. There are 15 residues in the CDR3. CDR3 coding DNA: TGTGCCAGCTCTCCCGGCAGGATTAGCAATCAGCCCCAGCATTTT. Translated, it gives CASSPGRISNQPQHF.